The entry that follows covers one T cell receptor (beta chain) sequence. This CDR3 region has 15 residues. Trimming stripped 0 bases from V and 1 base from J, with 9 bases between. Germline V gene data show CDR1 as MNHEY and CDR2 as SVGAGI. Source study methods: Counts of nucleated cells, estimated from reference gene primer amplification, were obtained. Profiling relied on immunoSEQ multiplex PCR, and the TCRdb table lists in-frame clones only, not all of them. V and J calls and clone size are as listed in that table; D and trimming were resolved from the DNA. The table lists 75,000 to 100,000 clones, 75% to 90% of them singletons, with under 2% in the top ten. This record comes from a study of blood T cell repertoires in COVID-19. Whole-study context: The samples span acute and convalescent COVID-19 from the United States, Italy and Spain. The cDNA or gDNA used as material had been derived from T cells, B-cell-depleted T cells, or PBMCs.

The chain couples TRBV6-5 to TRBJ2-5; D unclear. This sequence originates from a man at least 80 years old with acute or convalescent COVID-19. The sample was peripheral blood. This CDR3 reads CASSYSISSQETQYF. The CDR3 DNA follows: TGTGCCAGCAGTTACTCGATTAGTAGCCAAGAGACCCAGTACTTC.